Listed below are T cell receptor beta chains from one sample, sequenced in a study of shared clonotypes between healthy human individuals. Libraries were prepared by immunoSEQ multiplex PCR; TCRdb keeps only in-frame clonotypes and omits some of them. The sample yields approximately 500,000 clones, approximately 85% seen once. The sample consisted of PBMCs. These receptors all stem from a woman aged 40 to 50 in good health. Some clones in this sample may be carry-over from other donors' samples. Each CDR3 is given with its conserved first and last residue. A D gene is named only where the DNA matches it firmly. Clone size appears in some rows only: once, few, many, or a class for an expanded clone.

. TRBJ1-4 TRBV28 TRBD1 CASSTGQGREKLFF TGTGCCAGCAGTACGGGACAGGGGAGGGAAAAACTGTTTTTT
. TRBJ1-6 TRBV5-1 TRBD1 CASSVGQGNSPLHF TGCGCCAGCAGCGTCGGACAGGGGAATTCACCCCTCCACTTT
few TRBJ2-1 TRBV7-3 TRBD2 CASSFGGSGSLNEQFF TGTGCCAGCAGCTTTGGAGGTAGCGGGAGCCTCAATGAGCAGTTCTTC
. TRBJ2-3 TRBV10-3 TRBD1 CAILQDRGTDTQYF TGTGCCATTCTACAGGACAGGGGCACAGATACGCAGTATTTT
. TRBJ2-6 TRBV7-2 . CASSRTGGGANVLTF TGTGCCAGCAGCCGGACTGGGGGTGGGGCCAACGTCCTGACTTTC
. TRBJ1-2 TRBV28 . CASSLLPEGGGYGYTF TGTGCCAGCAGCCTTCTCCCCGAGGGCGGAGGCTATGGCTACACCTTC
. TRBJ2-3 TRBV11-3 . CASSLDTDTQYF TGTGCCAGCAGCTTAGACACAGATACGCAGTATTTT
. TRBJ2-3 TRBV18 . CASSPRPISRASDTQYF TGTGCCAGCTCACCCCGGCCAATTAGTAGGGCGTCAGATACGCAGTATTTT
few TRBJ2-3 TRBV29-1 . CSVEDPVADTQYF TGCAGCGTTGAAGATCCGGTTGCAGATACGCAGTATTTT
. TRBJ2-5 TRBV6-1 TRBD2 CASSVGLAVQETQYF TGTGCCAGCAGTGTAGGACTAGCGGTACAAGAGACCCAGTACTTC
. TRBJ2-5 TRBV28 TRBD2 CASSASGPETQYF TGTGCCAGCAGTGCTAGCGGGCCGGAGACCCAGTACTTC
once TRBJ2-1 TRBV11-2 TRBD1 CASSLIQGADNEQFF TGTGCCAGCAGCTTAATCCAGGGGGCGGACAATGAGCAGTTCTTC
. TRBJ2-2 TRBV7-7 . CASGELRSTGELFF TGTGCTAGTGGGGAGCTTCGTTCCACCGGGGAGCTGTTTTTT
once TRBJ1-5 TRBV10-2 . CASSESYQPQHF TGCGCCAGCAGTGAGTCATATCAGCCCCAGCATTTT
. TRBJ2-6 TRBV28 TRBD1 CASNGQGAGANVLTF TGTGCCAGCAACGGACAGGGGGCTGGGGCCAACGTCCTGACTTTC
. TRBJ1-5 TRBV18 . CASSSDRYQPQHF TGTGCCAGCTCAAGCGACAGATATCAGCCCCAGCATTTT
. TRBJ2-1 TRBV5-1 . CASSLDSPGDEQFF TGCGCCAGCAGCTTGGATTCACCCGGGGATGAGCAGTTCTTC